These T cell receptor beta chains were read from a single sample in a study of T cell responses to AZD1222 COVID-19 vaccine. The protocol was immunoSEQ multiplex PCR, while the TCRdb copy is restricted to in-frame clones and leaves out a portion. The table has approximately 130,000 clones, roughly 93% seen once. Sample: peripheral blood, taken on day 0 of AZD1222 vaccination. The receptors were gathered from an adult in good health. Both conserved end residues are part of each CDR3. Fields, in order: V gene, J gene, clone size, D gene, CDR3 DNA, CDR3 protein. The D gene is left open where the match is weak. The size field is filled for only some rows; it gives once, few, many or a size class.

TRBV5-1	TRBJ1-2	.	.	TGCGCCAGCAGCTTGGAGGCAGAAACTAACTATGGCTACACCTTC	CASSLEAETNYGYTF
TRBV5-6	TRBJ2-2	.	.	TGTGCCAGCAGCTTGGAAAGGGTATCCGGGGAGCTGTTTTTT	CASSLERVSGELFF
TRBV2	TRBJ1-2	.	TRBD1	TGTGCCAGCAGTGGGTTGACAGGGACCTATGGCTACACCTTC	CASSGLTGTYGYTF
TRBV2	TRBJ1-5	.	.	TGTGCCAGCAAGGTGAGGAGGGAAGGGCAGCCCCAGCATTTT	CASKVRREGQPQHF
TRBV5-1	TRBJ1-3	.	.	TGCGCCAGCAGTACAGGAAACACCATATATTTT	CASSTGNTIYF
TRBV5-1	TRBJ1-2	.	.	TGCGCCAGCAGCTTTCGCGAGGCCGCGCCATATGGCTACACCTTC	CASSFREAAPYGYTF
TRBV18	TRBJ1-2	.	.	TGTGCCAGCTCACCAGAGACGACCACAGGGCTCCCTGGCTACACCTTC	CASSPETTTGLPGYTF
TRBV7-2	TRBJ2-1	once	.	TGTGCCAGCAGCTTAGGACTGTTGCGAACCTACAATGAGCAGTTCTTC	CASSLGLLRTYNEQFF
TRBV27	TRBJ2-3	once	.	TGTGCCAGCAGTTCGCCCGAAGCCGGGTCTACGCAGTATTTT	CASSSPEAGSTQYF
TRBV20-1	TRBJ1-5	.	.	TGCAGTGCTAGTGGCCTAGGGGGGAATCAGCCCCAGCATTTT	CSASGLGGNQPQHF
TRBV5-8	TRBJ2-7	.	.	TGTGCCAGCAGCTTGGGTAGGACCAGCTCCTACGAGCAGTACTTC	CASSLGRTSSYEQYF
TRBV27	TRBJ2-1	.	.	TGTGCCAGCAGTTTCGTCAGGGGGGAGCATGAGCAGTTCTTC	CASSFVRGEHEQFF
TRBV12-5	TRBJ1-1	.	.	TGTGCTAGTGGTTTTCGACAGGCGGATTCCCTGAAAGCTTTCTTT	CASGFRQADSLKAFF
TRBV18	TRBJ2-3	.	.	TGTGCCAGCTCAAGCCGGGACGGCAGCACAGATACGCAGTATTTT	CASSSRDGSTDTQYF
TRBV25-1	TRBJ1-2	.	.	TGTGCCACCTTAGACACGCTCAACTCATATGGCTACACCTTC	CATLDTLNSYGYTF
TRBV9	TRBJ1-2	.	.	TGTGCCAGCACCGCGACGCAGAGGACCTACGGCTACACCTTC	CASTATQRTYGYTF
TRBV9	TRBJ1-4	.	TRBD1	TGTGCCAGCAGTGCCCCGGGACAGAGTAATGAAAAACTGTTTTTT	CASSAPGQSNEKLFF
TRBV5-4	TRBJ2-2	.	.	TGTGCCAGCAGCTTAGGGGGCACCGGGGAGCTGTTTTTT	CASSLGGTGELFF
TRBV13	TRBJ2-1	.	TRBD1	TGTGCCAGCAGCTCCGCCGGGACAGGTGGGTTCTTC	CASSSAGTGGFF
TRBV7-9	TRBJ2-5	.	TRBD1	TGTGCCAGCAGACAAGGGACAGTCCAAGAGACCCAGTACTTC	CASRQGTVQETQYF
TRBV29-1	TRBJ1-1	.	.	TGCAGCGTTGATCGCCGGGTTGAAGCTTTCTTT	CSVDRRVEAFF
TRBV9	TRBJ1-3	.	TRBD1	TGTGCCAGCAGCTCTCAGGGGGGCAGCTCTGGAAACACCATATATTTT	CASSSQGGSSGNTIYF
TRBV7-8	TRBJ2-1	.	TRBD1	TGTGCCAGCAGCTTAACTCAGGGGGCCGATGAGCAGTTCTTC	CASSLTQGADEQFF
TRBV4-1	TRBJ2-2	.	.	TGCGCCAGCAGCCAAGATACCCACGGGAGTAACACCGGGGAGCTGTTTTTT	CASSQDTHGSNTGELFF
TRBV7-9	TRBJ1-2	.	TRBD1	TGTGCCAGCAGCTTGACAGGGGCGGACTATGGCTACACCTTC	CASSLTGADYGYTF
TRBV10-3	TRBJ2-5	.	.	TGTGCCATCAGTGGGGGGGACCAAGTAGGCCAAGAGACCCAGTACTTC	CAISGGDQVGQETQYF
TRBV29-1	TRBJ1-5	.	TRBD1	TGCAGCGTTATGCAGGGGACAGGGCCCAATCAGCCCCAGCATTTT	CSVMQGTGPNQPQHF
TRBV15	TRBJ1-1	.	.	TGTGCCACCAGCAGAGAGTGGGTGGGAATTGAAGCTTTCTTT	CATSREWVGIEAFF
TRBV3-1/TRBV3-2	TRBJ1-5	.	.	TGTGCCAGCAGCCAAGATCGTTATCAGCCCCAGCATTTT	CASSQDRYQPQHF
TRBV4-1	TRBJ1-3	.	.	TGCGCCAGCAGCCAAGAATGGGGATCTGGAAACACCATATATTTT	CASSQEWGSGNTIYF
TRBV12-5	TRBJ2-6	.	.	TGTGCTAGTGGTTTGCGGGACACGCCGACCCGCTCTGGGGCCAACGTCCTGACTTTC	CASGLRDTPTRSGANVLTF
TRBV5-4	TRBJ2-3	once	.	TGTGCCAGCAGCTTGCGAGACAGATACACAGATACGCAGTATTTT	CASSLRDRYTDTQYF
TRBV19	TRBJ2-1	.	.	TGTGCCAGTAGAAGCTACACCTACAATGAGCAGTTCTTC	CASRSYTYNEQFF
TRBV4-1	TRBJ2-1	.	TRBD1	TGCGCCAGCAGCCAGGGGACAGTCGATGAGCAGTTCTTC	CASSQGTVDEQFF
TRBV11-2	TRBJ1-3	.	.	TGTGCCAGCAGCATTAGACCGAGCCGCTCTGGAAACACCATATATTTT	CASSIRPSRSGNTIYF
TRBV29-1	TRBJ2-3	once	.	TGCAGCGTTGTCGGCCTTATCCCAGATACGCAGTATTTT	CSVVGLIPDTQYF
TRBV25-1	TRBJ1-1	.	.	TGTGCCAGCAGTGTTTTCCCGAACACTGAAGCTTTCTTT	CASSVFPNTEAFF
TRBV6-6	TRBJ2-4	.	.	TGTGCCAGCAATGGGGCAGCCAAAAACATTCAGTACTTC	CASNGAAKNIQYF
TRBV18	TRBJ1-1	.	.	TGTGCCAGCTCACCCTCAGTCCATCTTTCGAACACTGAAGCTTTCTTT	CASSPSVHLSNTEAFF
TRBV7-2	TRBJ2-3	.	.	TGTGCCAGCAGCCTAGGGGTCTCCACAGATACGCAGTATTTT	CASSLGVSTDTQYF
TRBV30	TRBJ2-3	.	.	TGTGCCTGGAGTGTCCGCAGCATATACACAGATACGCAGTATTTT	CAWSVRSIYTDTQYF
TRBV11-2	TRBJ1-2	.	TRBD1	TGTGCCAGCAGCTTAGATCAGGGGGTTGTAAATGGCTACACCTTC	CASSLDQGVVNGYTF
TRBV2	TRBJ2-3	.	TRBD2	TGTGCCAGCAGCGGGGACCTAGCGGGGGGAGGAGATACGCAGTATTTT	CASSGDLAGGGDTQYF
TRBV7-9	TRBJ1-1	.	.	TGTGCCAGCAGCCAGCGAGCGGTGGTGAACACTGAAGCTTTCTTT	CASSQRAVVNTEAFF
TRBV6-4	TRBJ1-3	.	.	TGTGCCAGCAGTGACTCGATTCCGGGGACCTCTGGAAACACCATATATTTT	CASSDSIPGTSGNTIYF
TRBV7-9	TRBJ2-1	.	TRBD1	TGTGCCAGCAGCGCACAGGGGAGTGAGCAGTTCTTC	CASSAQGSEQFF
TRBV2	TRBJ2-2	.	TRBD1	TGTGCCAGCAGTGGATACAGGGGGTCCGGGGAGCTGTTTTTT	CASSGYRGSGELFF
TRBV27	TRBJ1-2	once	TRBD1	TGTGCCAGCAGTCCCGCCGAGGACAGGGGAGATGGCTACACCTTC	CASSPAEDRGDGYTF